What follows is one T cell receptor (beta chain) and its context. Antigen specificity is unknown. The sample belongs to a study of cytomegalovirus exposure and HLA in healthy donors. Whole-study findings and limits: CMV serostatus was the only immune exposure information that was available. In a later analysis, the majority of CMV-associated beta chains seemingly showed HLA restriction.

The length of the CDR3 is 14 residues. V lost 5 bases to trimming and J lost 2 bases; unmatched junction nucleotides: 7. Per germline, CDR1 GTSNPN and CDR2 SVGIG (reference sequence). In the PCR, 60 Vbeta and 13 Jbeta primers were used. Some clones are missing from TCRdb's copy, which holds only in-frame ones; the method was immunoSEQ multiplex PCR. Here the sample spans 80,000 to 95,000 clones, about 83% being singletons. This chain connects TRBV30 to TRBJ2-3; 7 bases map to TRBD1. The source of this sequence is a woman aged 18-29 years in good health and CMV-seropositive. The source material was PBMCs. In DNA, the CDR3 is TGTGCCTGGGGGGAGACAGGGATCACAGATACGCAGTATTTT. It translates to CAWGETGITDTQYF.